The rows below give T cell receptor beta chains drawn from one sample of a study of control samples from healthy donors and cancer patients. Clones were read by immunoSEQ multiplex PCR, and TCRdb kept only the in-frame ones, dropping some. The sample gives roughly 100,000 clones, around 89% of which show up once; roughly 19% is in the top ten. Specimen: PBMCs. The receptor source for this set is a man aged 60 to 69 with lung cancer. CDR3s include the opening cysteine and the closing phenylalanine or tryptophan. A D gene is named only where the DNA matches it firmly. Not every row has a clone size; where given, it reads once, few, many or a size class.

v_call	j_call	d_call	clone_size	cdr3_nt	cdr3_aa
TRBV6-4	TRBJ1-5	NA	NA	TGTGCCAGCAGCCCGACAGAAAATCAGCCCCAGCATTTT	CASSPTENQPQHF
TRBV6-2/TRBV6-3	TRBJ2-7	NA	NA	TGTGCCAGCAGTTACGGCCACCTTACCTACGAGCAGTACTTC	CASSYGHLTYEQYF
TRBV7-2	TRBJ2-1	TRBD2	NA	TGTGCCAGCAGCTTAGGTCTAGCGGGGGGTGACAATGAGCAGTTCTTC	CASSLGLAGGDNEQFF
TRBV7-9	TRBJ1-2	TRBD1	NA	TGTGCCAGCAGCTTGACAGGGATCGATGGCTACACCTTC	CASSLTGIDGYTF
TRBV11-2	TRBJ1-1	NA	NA	TGTGCCAGCAGCTTACCCCCTTCAGGGCTTTCCGAAGAAGCTTTCTTT	CASSLPPSGLSEEAFF
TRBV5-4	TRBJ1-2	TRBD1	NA	TGTGCCAGCAGCTTGGTGACAGGGGATGCCTATGGCTACACCTTC	CASSLVTGDAYGYTF
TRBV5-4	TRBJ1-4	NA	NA	TGTGCCAGCAGCTTGGCCGGGGATATTGAAAAACTGTTTTTT	CASSLAGDIEKLFF
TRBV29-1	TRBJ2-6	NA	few	TGCAGCGTCTGGTACCTCTCTGGGGCCAACGTCCTGACTTTC	CSVWYLSGANVLTF
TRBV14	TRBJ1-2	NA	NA	TGTGCCAGCAGCCAAGTACCCCTGACCGGCAATGGCTACACCTTC	CASSQVPLTGNGYTF
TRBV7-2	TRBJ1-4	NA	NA	TGTGCCAGCAGCTTATATTCAACTTCAACTAATGAAAAACTGTTTTTT	CASSLYSTSTNEKLFF